One and the same sample provided the 21 T cell receptor beta chains below, sequenced in a study of CD8 T cells in Susac syndrome. Random hexamers were used to reverse transcribe an amount of 0.5 to 1 ug RNA. MiXCR, applied by TCRdb to the immunoSEQ multiplex PCR reads, yields one record per CDR3 protein. In the table there are about 180,000 distinct CDR3 sequences, roughly 92% of which are singletons. The source material was CD4+ T cells from PBMCs. The receptors derive from a human donor with Susac syndrome.

V and J are TRBV5-1 and TRBJ1-6; perhaps TRBD1 as D (5 bases). The V and J ends lost 0 bases and 4 bases respectively, with 8 bases between them. This CDR3 has 15 amino acids. Germline values: CDR1 SGHRS, CDR2 YFSETQ. DNA for the CDR3: TGCGCCAGCAGCTTGGACCCAGGGTATAATTCACCCCTCCACTTT. This translates into CASSLDPGYNSPLHF.

This chain uses TRBV5-1 with TRBJ2-1, with 7 bases aligning to TRBD2. Germline V gene sequence: CDR1 SGHRS, CDR2 YFSETQ. The V gene end was trimmed by 1 base and the J gene end by 3 bases; junction bases not matched to a gene: 1. The CDR3 runs to 14 residues. This CDR3 is CASSLRGDYNEQFF. CDR3 coding DNA: TGCGCCAGCAGCTTGCGGGGGGACTACAATGAGCAGTTCTTC.

The chain joins TRBV7-6 to TRBJ2-2; possible D gene TRBD1, 5 bases. The CDR3 covers 16 residues. The V gene's germline CDR1 is SGHVS and CDR2 FNYEAQ. Trimming removed 5 bases at V and 5 bases at J, with 18 bases between. CDR3 amino acids: CASSQQAALTTGELFF. CDR3 sequence (DNA): TGTGCCAGCAGCCAACAGGCAGCACTTACTACCGGGGAGCTGTTTTTT.

The CDR3 coding sequence is TGTGCCAGCACCCCGGGACAGGGCACTTTAGGCTACACCTTC. The encoded protein is CASTPGQGTLGYTF. The chain recombines TRBV7-9 with TRBJ1-2; 9 nucleotides agree with TRBD1. Germline V lookup: CDR1 SEHNR, CDR2 FQNEAQ (reference sequence). After removal of 7 bases from V and 8 bases from J, the junction contained 11 bases not matched to a gene. This CDR3 has 14 amino acids. Full variable domain (rest looked up from reference TRBV7-9 and TRBJ1-2): DTGVSQNPRHKITKRGQNVTFRCDPISEHNRLYWYRQTLGQGPEFLTYFQNEAQLEKSRLLSDRFSAERPKGSFSTLEIQRTEQGDSAMYLCASTPGQGTLGYTFGSGTRLTVV.

The gene calls are TRBV2 and TRBJ2-5; D remains ambiguous. This CDR3 has 13 amino acids. The V end was cut by 4 bases, the J end by 4 bases, with 10 bases between. Germline V CDR1 and CDR2: SNHLY, FYNNEI. The CDR3 nucleotides are TGTGCCAGCAGTGGAAGCTGGGTAGAGACCCAGTACTTC. The encoded protein is CASSGSWVETQYF.

The chain joins TRBV4-3 to TRBJ2-4, with D perhaps matching TRBD1 (6 bases). CDR1 LGHNA and CDR2 YSLEER come from the germline V gene. The V end was cut by 6 bases, the J end by 0 bases, with 12 bases between. The CDR3 runs to 15 residues. Written as DNA, the CDR3 is TGCGCCAGCAGTCAGGACAGTCTAGCCAAAAACATTCAGTACTTC. This codes for CASSQDSLAKNIQYF.

The chain carries TRBV2 and TRBJ1-2; D may be TRBD1 (6 bases). Germline CDR1 SNHLY, CDR2 FYNNEI. CDR3 length: 13 amino acids. The ends were cut back, 8 bases at V and 2 bases at J, with 12 bases in the middle. Here the CDR3 reads CASSGTFNYGYTF. The CDR3 DNA reads TGTGCCAGCTCCGGGACATTCAACTATGGCTACACCTTC.

The CDR3 nucleotides are TGTGCCAGTAGTGGCAGGGCCGAAACTGAAGCTTTCTTT. Encoded protein: CASSGRAETEAFF. The chain recombines TRBV19 with TRBJ1-1; a weak D match, TRBD1 (5 bases). The CDR3 is 13 residues long. From germline, CDR1 is LNHDA and CDR2 SQIVND (reference sequence). Trimming removed 5 bases from V and 5 bases from J, with 12 bases in between.

The CDR3 is CASNLRDRGSHEQFF. For the CDR3, the DNA is TGTGCCAGCAACCTCCGGGACAGGGGATCGCATGAGCAGTTCTTC. V is TRBV7-8 and J is TRBJ2-1; 10 positions match TRBD1. The CDR3 is made up of 15 amino acids. The germline gives CDR1 SGHVS, CDR2 FQNEAQ. V gave up 7 bases and J gave up 8 bases; unmatched junction bases: 11.

V and J are TRBV7-3 and TRBJ2-2; D gene ambiguous. In germline, CDR1 is SGHTA, CDR2 FQGTGA. This CDR3 is built from 14 residues. V was cut by 5 bases and J by 4 bases, with 11 bases left in between. The CDR3: CASSPQATTGELFF. DNA of the CDR3: TGTGCCAGCAGCCCCCAGGCTACCACCGGGGAGCTGTTTTTT.

The CDR3, as DNA: TGTGCCAGCAGCCCCCAGGGACAACGCACAGATACGCAGTATTTT. Translating it yields CASSPQGQRTDTQYF. The chain employs TRBV7-6 and TRBJ2-3; D is perhaps TRBD1 (6 bases). V lost 5 bases and J lost 1, with 13 bases in between. Germline V CDR1 and CDR2: SGHVS, FNYEAQ. This CDR3 is built from 15 residues.

V usage is TRBV7-6 and J usage is TRBJ2-1, with 8 bases lining up with TRBD1. The length of the CDR3 is 16 residues. V was pared by 1 base and J by 3 bases, with 5 bases of the junction left unmatched. From germline, CDR1 is SGHVS and CDR2 FNYEAQ. Written as DNA, the CDR3 is TGTGCCAGCAGCTTAGTAGCCGGACAGGGCTACAATGAGCAGTTCTTC. It is translated as CASSLVAGQGYNEQFF.

This sequence joins TRBV20-1 and TRBJ1-5; a weak D match, TRBD1 (5 bases). Deletions cut 3 bases from V and 7 bases from J, with 16 bases between. The CDR3 loop spans 14 amino acids. Per the germline V gene, CDR1 is DFQATT and CDR2 is SNEGSKA (reference sequence). CDR3 protein: CSASFQGAGQPQHF. CDR3 nucleotide sequence: TGCAGTGCTAGCTTTCAGGGCGCTGGGCAGCCCCAGCATTTT.

The chain links TRBV5-1 to TRBJ1-2; no reliable D call. V lost 4 bases to trimming and J lost 2 bases, with 12 bases between them. Germline CDR1 is SGHRS and CDR2 is YFSETQ. The CDR3 length is 14 residues. The CDR3 bases are TGCGCCAGCAGCCTTACTCCAGAGAACTATGGCTACACCTTC. Translation gives CASSLTPENYGYTF.

This clonotype appeared a few times. This chain connects TRBV4-2 to TRBJ2-4; D gene uncertain. Germline CDR1 LGHNA, CDR2 YNFKEQ. The CDR3 is made up of 15 amino acids. Between the trimmed V and J ends, which lost 1 base and 0 bases, there was a span of 7 bases. DNA of the CDR3: TGTGCCAGCAGCCAAGTCTCACTAGCCAAAAACATTCAGTACTTC. Translating gives CASSQVSLAKNIQYF.

V is TRBV6-5 and J is TRBJ2-3; 7 nucleotides line up with TRBD2. This CDR3 contains 13 residues. Trimming took 5 bases from V and 5 from J; bases not matched to a gene: 4. Per the germline V gene, CDR1 is MNHEY and CDR2 is SVGAGI. The chain's CDR3 is CASSPAGRDTQYF. CDR3 DNA: TGTGCCAGCAGTCCAGCGGGACGAGATACGCAGTATTTT.

The chain combines TRBV30 with TRBJ1-4; 7 bases are shared with TRBD1. The germline gives CDR1 GTSNPN, CDR2 SVGIG (reference sequence). There are 16 residues in the CDR3. With 5 bases clipped from V and 3 bases from J, the junction kept 12 bases outside the gene matches. CDR3 sequence: CAWQRAGGKANEKLFF. The CDR3 DNA is TGTGCCTGGCAGAGGGCAGGGGGGAAGGCTAATGAAAAACTGTTTTTT.

The chain employs TRBV20-1 and TRBJ2-1; TRBD2 agrees at 14 bases. Germline V gives CDR1 DFQATT, CDR2 SNEGSKA (reference sequence). The CDR3 length is 16 residues. Trimming at V came to 5 bases and at J to 6 bases, leaving 9 bases not matched to a gene. Written as DNA, the CDR3 is TGCAGTGCTCCGAGGACTAGCGGGGGGTTAGGCAATGAGCAGTTCTTC. As protein: CSAPRTSGGLGNEQFF.

This clonotype occurred a few times. V usage is TRBV9 and J usage is TRBJ2-1, with D possibly TRBD1 on 5 matching bases. CDR3 length: 15 amino acids. Trimming pared 0 bases from V and 9 bases from J, leaving 16 bases between. Germline V gene lookup returns CDR1 SGDLS and CDR2 YYNGEE. CDR3 bases: TGTGCCAGCAGCGTAGATAGGACATGGGGAAGTGAGCAGTTCTTC. The encoded protein is CASSVDRTWGSEQFF.

The chain employs TRBV11-1 and TRBJ2-5; a weak D match, TRBD1 (5 bases). Per the germline V gene, CDR1 is SGHAT and CDR2 is FQDESV (reference sequence). Trimming removed 5 bases from V and 5 bases from J, with 15 bases in between. The CDR3 is 14 residues long. The CDR3 sequence: CASSPSTVGETQYF. CDR3 bases: TGTGCCAGCAGCCCCTCGACAGTCGGGGAGACCCAGTACTTC. Full variable domain (rest looked up from reference TRBV11-1 and TRBJ2-5): EAEVAQSPRYKITEKSQAVAFWCDPISGHATLYWYRQILGQGPELLVQFQDESVVDDSQLPKDRFSAERLKGVDSTLKIQPAELGDSAMYLCASSPSTVGETQYFGPGTRLLVL.

V usage is TRBV19 and J usage is TRBJ1-4, with 7 bases matching TRBD1. Germline values: CDR1 LNHDA, CDR2 SQIVND (reference sequence). There are 14 residues in the CDR3. V gave up 5 bases and J gave up 5 bases; unmatched junction bases: 5. The CDR3 bases are TGTGCCAGTAGTCGGGACAGATGGAATGAAAAACTGTTTTTT. Translating gives CASSRDRWNEKLFF.